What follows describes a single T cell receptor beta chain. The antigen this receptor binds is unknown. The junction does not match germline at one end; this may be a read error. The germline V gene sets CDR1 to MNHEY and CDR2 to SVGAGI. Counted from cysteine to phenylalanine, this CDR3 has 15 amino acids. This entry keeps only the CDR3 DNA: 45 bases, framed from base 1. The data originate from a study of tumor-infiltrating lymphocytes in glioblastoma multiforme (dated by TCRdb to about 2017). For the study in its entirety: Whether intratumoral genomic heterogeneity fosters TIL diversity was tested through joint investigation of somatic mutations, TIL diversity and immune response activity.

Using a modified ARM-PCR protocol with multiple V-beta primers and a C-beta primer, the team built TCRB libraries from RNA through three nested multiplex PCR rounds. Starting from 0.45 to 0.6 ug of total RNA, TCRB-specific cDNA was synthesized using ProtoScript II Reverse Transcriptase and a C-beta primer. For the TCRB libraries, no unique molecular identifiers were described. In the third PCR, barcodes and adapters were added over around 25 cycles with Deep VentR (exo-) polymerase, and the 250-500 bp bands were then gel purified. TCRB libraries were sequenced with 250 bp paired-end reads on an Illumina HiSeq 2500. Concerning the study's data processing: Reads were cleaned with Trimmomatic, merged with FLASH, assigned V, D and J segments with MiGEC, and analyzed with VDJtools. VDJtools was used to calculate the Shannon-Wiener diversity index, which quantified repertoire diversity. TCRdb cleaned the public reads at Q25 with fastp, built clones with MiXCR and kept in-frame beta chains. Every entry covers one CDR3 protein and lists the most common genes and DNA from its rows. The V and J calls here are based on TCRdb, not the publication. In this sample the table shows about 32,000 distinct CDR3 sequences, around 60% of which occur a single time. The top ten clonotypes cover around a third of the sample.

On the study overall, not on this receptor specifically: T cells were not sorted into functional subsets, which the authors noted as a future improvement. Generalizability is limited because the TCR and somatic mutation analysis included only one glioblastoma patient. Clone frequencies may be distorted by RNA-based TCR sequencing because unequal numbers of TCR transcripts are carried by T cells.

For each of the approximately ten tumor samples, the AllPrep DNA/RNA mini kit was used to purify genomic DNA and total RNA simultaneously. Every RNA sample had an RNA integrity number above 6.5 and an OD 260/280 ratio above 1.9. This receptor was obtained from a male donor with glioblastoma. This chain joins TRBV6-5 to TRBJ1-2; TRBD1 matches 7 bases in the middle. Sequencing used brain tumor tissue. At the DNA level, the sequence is TGTGCCGGCAGAATCAACTTATCGAGACAGGGAGGCTACACCTTC. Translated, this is CAGRINLSRQGGYTF.